This T cell receptor beta chain was identified in a study of OX40 agonist ivuxolimab in advanced cancers. Study outcomes and limitations: A proportion of nonresponders additionally exhibited low normalized T-cell clonal expansion. At doses 0.1 to 3.0 mg/kg, CD4+ and CD8+ clones expanded.

V was cut by 0 bases and J by 7 bases, with 15 bases left in between. The germline gives CDR1 MNHNS, CDR2 SASEGT. The CDR3 is made up of 15 amino acids. Patients with autoimmune history or systemic immunosuppression were excluded. Baseline, cycle 4 day 1, and cycle 7 day 1 were the blood sampling points. Comment on this clone: Antigen specificity is unknown.

Sequencing used immunoSEQ multiplex PCR; TCRdb keeps in-frame clones, though not all of them. In the table there are tens of thousands of clones, approximately 83% of which are singletons. The chain joins TRBV6-1 to TRBJ1-2, with D uncertain. This TCR came from an adult with an advanced solid tumor such as melanoma, head and neck, liver or kidney cancer. The input for sequencing was CD4+ or CD8+ T cells sorted from blood, taken in a trial of the OX40 agonist ivuxolimab. The CDR3 protein is CASSEAVGLRSGYTF. The CDR3, as DNA: TGTGCCAGCAGTGAAGCGGTTGGCCTGAGGAGTGGCTACACCTTC.